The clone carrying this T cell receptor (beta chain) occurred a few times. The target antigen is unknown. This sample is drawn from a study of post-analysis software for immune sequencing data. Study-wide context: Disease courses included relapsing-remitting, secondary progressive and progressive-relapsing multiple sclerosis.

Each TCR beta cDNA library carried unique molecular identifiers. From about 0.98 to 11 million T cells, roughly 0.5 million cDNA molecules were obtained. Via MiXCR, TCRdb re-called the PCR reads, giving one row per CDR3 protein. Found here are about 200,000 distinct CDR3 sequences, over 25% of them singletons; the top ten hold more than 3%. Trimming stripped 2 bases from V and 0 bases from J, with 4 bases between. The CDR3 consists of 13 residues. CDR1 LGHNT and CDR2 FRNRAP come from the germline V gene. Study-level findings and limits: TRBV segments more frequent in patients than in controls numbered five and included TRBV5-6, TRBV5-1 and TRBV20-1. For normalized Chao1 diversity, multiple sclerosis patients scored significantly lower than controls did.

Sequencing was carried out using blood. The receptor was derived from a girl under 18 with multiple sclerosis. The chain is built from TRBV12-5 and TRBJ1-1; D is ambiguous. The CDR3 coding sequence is TGTGCTAGTGGTTTGTCCATGAACACTGAAGCTTTCTTT. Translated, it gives CASGLSMNTEAFF.